Presented here are 24 T cell receptor beta chains from one specimen sequenced in a study of Ad26.COV2.S vaccination and SARS-CoV-2 variants. The method was immunoSEQ multiplex PCR; TCRdb's version includes in-frame clones alone and lacks a portion of them. The sample yields under 250,000 clones, 87% seen once. Treatment described: about 20 received Ad26.COV2.S at low or high dose, single or two shots; about 5 received placebo; per-sample allocation not given. Sampling was performed 63 days after the first vaccine or placebo injection. This specimen consisted of peripheral blood, obtained in a trial of Ad26.COV2.S vaccine versus placebo. These receptor sequences come from a person between 18 and 60 years old who received the Ad26.COV2.S COVID-19 vaccine or a placebo.

The chain carries TRBV4-3 and TRBJ1-6; 8 bases align to TRBD1. Trimming cost V 3 bases and J 9 bases; bases outside gene matches: 10. The CDR3 sequence is 16 residues long. CDR1 and CDR2 (germline): LGHNA, YSLEER. The CDR3 is CASSHDPDRATSPLHF. The CDR3 DNA reads TGCGCCAGCAGCCACGACCCGGACAGGGCGACTTCACCCCTCCACTTT.

The chain joins TRBV7-3 to TRBJ1-4; D not certain. The V end lost 5 bases, the J end lost 1 base, and 17 bases lay between the germline ends. The germline gives CDR1 SGHTA, CDR2 FQGTGA. This CDR3 has 17 residues. DNA of the CDR3: TGTGCCAGCAGCCCCCCCCGGGTTGGCGGAACTAATGAAAAACTGTTTTTT. This translates into CASSPPRVGGTNEKLFF.

V is TRBV6-5 and J is TRBJ2-3; D is perhaps TRBD1 (6 bases). V was shortened by 1 base and J by 2 bases, with 13 bases between the two germline ends. The CDR3 extends over 16 amino acids. CDR1 and CDR2 from the germline V gene are MNHEY and SVGAGI. The CDR3 sequence: CASSYLRQAPTDTQYF. DNA of the CDR3: TGTGCCAGCAGTTACTTGAGACAGGCCCCCACAGATACGCAGTATTTT.

The count of this clone is one. J is TRBJ2-7 and V is TRBV30; TRBD1 aligns across 7 bases. There are 14 residues in the CDR3. The J segment lost 7 bases and the V segment lost 0 bases, leaving 9 bases of the junction unmatched. In germline, CDR1 is GTSNPN, CDR2 SVGIG (reference sequence). The CDR3 region has the DNA TGTGCCTGGAGTGTCCCCGACAGGGTCGGGGAGCAGTACTTC. Translation gives CAWSVPDRVGEQYF.

The gene calls are TRBV9 and TRBJ2-3; 9 bases agree with TRBD2. The CDR3 loop spans 15 amino acids. V shed 1 base and J 2 bases; nucleotides not matched to a gene: 2. Germline V gene sequence: CDR1 SGDLS, CDR2 YYNGEE. The CDR3 region is CASSVSGGPTDTQYF. The CDR3 bases are TGTGCCAGCAGCGTAAGCGGGGGGCCCACAGATACGCAGTATTTT.

This chain connects TRBV5-4 to TRBJ2-3, with 8 bases fitting TRBD2. The CDR3 covers 18 residues. V shed 0 bases and J 2 bases; nucleotides not matched to a gene: 11. Germline V gives CDR1 SGHNT, CDR2 YYREEE (reference sequence). The CDR3 nucleotides read TGTGCCAGCAGCTTGGGCCTAGGAACTAGCGGACTCACAGATACGCAGTATTTT. Protein: CASSLGLGTSGLTDTQYF.

The gene calls are TRBV25-1 and TRBJ1-6, with 9 bases that match TRBD1. Germline CDR1 reads MGHDK; CDR2 reads SYGVNS. Trimming cost V 3 bases and J 7 bases; bases outside gene matches: 7. The CDR3 length is 16 residues. The CDR3 sequence: CASSDLDRGENSPLHF. The DNA of the CDR3 is TGTGCCAGCAGTGACTTGGACAGGGGCGAGAATTCACCCCTCCACTTT. Filled out from reference TRBV25-1 and TRBJ1-6, the complete variable domain reads EADIYQTPRYLVIGTGKKITLECSQTMGHDKMYWYQQDPGMELHLIHYSYGVNSTEKGDLSSESTVSRIRTEHFPLTLESARPSHTSQYLCASSDLDRGENSPLHFGNGTRLTVT.

The chain has TRBV7-6 and TRBJ2-1; no reliable D call. Looked up from germline, CDR1 is SGHVS and CDR2 is FNYEAQ. The CDR3 runs to 12 residues. Trimming removed 8 bases from V and 1 base from J, with 6 bases in between. The CDR3 sequence: CASGESYNEQFF. As DNA, the CDR3 is TGTGCCAGCGGGGAATCCTACAATGAGCAGTTCTTC. Together with reference TRBV7-6 and TRBJ2-1, the CDR3 gives the full variable domain: GAGVSQSPRYKVTKRGQDVALRCDPISGHVSLYWYRQALGQGPEFLTYFNYEAQQDKSGLPNDRFSAERPEGSISTLTIQRTEQRDSAMYRCASGESYNEQFFGPGTRLTVL.

This clone was found once. The chain couples TRBV11-2 to TRBJ2-4; possible D gene TRBD1, 6 bases. Germline assignment: CDR1 SGHAT and CDR2 FQNNGV. The CDR3 totals 18 residues. The V and J ends lost 1 base and 7 bases respectively, with 23 bases between them. This CDR3 reads CASSLGYVRTDRGNIQYF. CDR3 DNA sequence: TGTGCCAGCAGCTTAGGTTACGTACGGACGGACAGAGGGAACATTCAGTACTTC.

The rearrangement joins TRBV19 to TRBJ1-3, with D maybe TRBD1 (5 bases). Per the germline V gene, CDR1 is LNHDA and CDR2 is SQIVND (reference sequence). The CDR3 extends over 15 amino acids. V lost 8 bases to trimming and J lost 0 bases, with 14 bases between them. The CDR3 DNA is TGTGCCAGTCGGGTTGCAGGGAGCTCTGGAAACACCATATATTTT. It is translated as CASRVAGSSGNTIYF.

The chain has TRBV19 and TRBJ1-5; D is unresolved. V was trimmed by 3 bases and J by 2 bases, leaving 11 bases between them. The CDR3 is 15 residues long. Germline CDR1 and CDR2: LNHDA and SQIVND (reference sequence). The CDR3 DNA reads TGTGCCAGTAGTATGGCTGGGCTGGGCAATCAGCCCCAGCATTTT. Its protein product is CASSMAGLGNQPQHF.

The rearrangement links TRBV11-2 to TRBJ1-3; D remains unclear. The CDR3 extends over 15 amino acids. Germline assignment: CDR1 SGHAT and CDR2 FQNNGV. V was shortened by 5 bases and J by 4 bases, with 15 bases between the two germline ends. CDR3 protein: CASSTGSNEGNTIYF. CDR3 sequence (DNA): TGTGCCAGCAGCACCGGGTCCAACGAGGGAAACACCATATATTTT.

This clone came up a few times. The chain combines TRBV5-1 with TRBJ1-6, with a weak D call TRBD1 (6 bases). V shed 4 bases and J shed 7 bases, with 15 bases lying between them. The CDR3 is 15 amino acids. The germline CDR1 and CDR2 sequences are SGHRS and YFSETQ. This CDR3 is CASSPGEPGNSPLHF. In DNA form, the CDR3 reads TGCGCCAGCAGCCCAGGGGAGCCGGGGAATTCACCCCTCCACTTT. The entire variable domain, with the rest obtained from reference TRBV5-1 and TRBJ1-6, is as follows: KAGVTQTPRYLIKTRGQQVTLSCSPISGHRSVSWYQQTPGQGLQFLFEYFSETQRNKGNFPGRFSGRQFSNSRSEMNVSTLELGDSALYLCASSPGEPGNSPLHFGNGTRLTVT.

V usage is TRBV7-6 and J usage is TRBJ1-2; 10 bases align to TRBD1. Germline values: CDR1 SGHVS, CDR2 FNYEAQ. Unmatched junction bases numbered 3, after V lost 2 bases and J lost 6 bases. This CDR3 contains 14 residues. CDR3 protein: CASSLHGTGDGYTF. The CDR3 DNA follows: TGTGCCAGCAGCTTACATGGGACAGGGGATGGCTACACCTTC.

The genes are TRBV7-8 and TRBJ1-3; possible D gene TRBD1, 6 bases. CDR1 is SGHVS and CDR2 is FQNEAQ in the germline V gene. V gave up 5 bases and J gave up 0 bases, with 8 bases separating them. This CDR3 spans 14 amino acids. CDR3 in DNA: TGTGCCAGCAGCCGGACAGCCTCTGGAAACACCATATATTTT. Translating it yields CASSRTASGNTIYF.

The CDR3 is CASSRTGGASTNEKLFF. The CDR3 DNA follows: TGTGCCAGCAGTCGGACAGGGGGCGCTTCAACTAATGAAAAACTGTTTTTT. The rearrangement links TRBV6-6 to TRBJ1-4; TRBD1 matches 11 bases. Trimming took 5 bases from V and 0 from J; bases not matched to a gene: 5. The CDR3 extends over 17 amino acids. Germline V gives CDR1 MNHNY, CDR2 SVGAGI (reference sequence).

The V and J genes are TRBV7-8 and TRBJ2-6; 8 bases align to TRBD2. Germline V gene data show CDR1 as SGHVS and CDR2 as FQNEAQ. The CDR3 contains 19 residues. The J segment lost 4 bases and the V segment lost 4 bases, leaving 15 bases of the junction unmatched. The CDR3 sequence is CASSYLGLVGPGGANVLTF. The CDR3 bases are TGTGCCAGCAGCTACCTGGGACTAGTAGGGCCGGGAGGGGCCAACGTCCTGACTTTC.

The V call is TRBV29-1, the J call TRBJ2-1; tentatively, D is TRBD1 (7 bases). V was pared by 4 bases and J by 5 bases, with 12 bases between. Germline V gene sequence: CDR1 SQVTM, CDR2 ANQGSEA. This CDR3 has 13 residues. The CDR3 DNA sequence: TGCAGCGTTGCGGAGGGGGCCCACAATGAGCAGTTCTTC. Protein sequence: CSVAEGAHNEQFF.

The gene calls are TRBV29-1 and TRBJ2-6; D gene uncertain. Trimming stripped 2 bases from V and 0 bases from J, with 11 bases between. Germline V gene lookup returns CDR1 SQVTM and CDR2 ANQGSEA. This CDR3 has 16 residues. The CDR3 bases are TGCAGCGTTGAATATTTGTCGGACTCTGGGGCCAACGTCCTGACTTTC. Protein: CSVEYLSDSGANVLTF. The whole variable domain, remainder taken from reference TRBV29-1 and TRBJ2-6, is SAVISQKPSRDICQRGTSLTIQCQVDSQVTMMFWYRQQPGQSLTLIATANQGSEATYESGFVIDKFPISRPNLTFSTLTVSNMSPEDSSIYLCSVEYLSDSGANVLTFGAGSRLTVL.

Only a few counts were recorded for this clone. The chain joins TRBV6-2 or TRBV6-3 to TRBJ2-7; D may be TRBD1 (5 bases). Deletions cut 3 bases from V and 3 bases from J, with 12 bases between. Germline CDR1 MNHEY, CDR2 SVGEGT. This CDR3 region has 14 residues. The CDR3 DNA follows: TGTGCCAGCAGTTATTCAGAGACAGACTACGAGCAGTACTTC. Residues: CASSYSETDYEQYF.

This clone has just one count. This chain connects TRBV14 to TRBJ2-4; D gene uncertain. V dropped 1 base and J dropped 9 bases, with 10 bases sitting between them. The CDR3 spans 13 residues. CDR1 and CDR2 (germline): SGHDN, FVKESK. CDR3 residues: CASSQALRGIQYF. As DNA, the CDR3 is TGTGCCAGCAGCCAAGCCTTACGAGGCATTCAGTACTTC.

This clone has a handful of counts. The rearrangement uses TRBV11-2 and TRBJ2-5; 8 bases map to TRBD2. This CDR3 comprises 16 residues. Losses at the gene ends were 5 bases for V and 5 bases for J; bases not matched to a gene: 13. Germline V lookup: CDR1 SGHAT, CDR2 FQNNGV. The CDR3 is CASSPGGRGGSETQYF. CDR3 in DNA: TGTGCCAGCAGCCCCGGGGGCCGGGGGGGCTCGGAGACCCAGTACTTC. Full variable domain (missing parts from reference TRBV11-2 and TRBJ2-5): EAGVAQSPRYKIIEKRQSVAFWCNPISGHATLYWYQQILGQGPKLLIQFQNNGVVDDSQLPKDRFSAERLKGVDSTLKIQPAKLEDSAVYLCASSPGGRGGSETQYFGPGTRLLVL.

The V call is TRBV30, the J call TRBJ1-2, with D tentatively TRBD1 (5 bases). CDR3 size: 13 residues. V lost 3 bases and J 6 bases, leaving 14 bases between the germline ends. Germline CDR1 is GTSNPN and CDR2 is SVGIG (reference sequence). CDR3 loop: CAWRAYPDNGYTF. CDR3 sequence (DNA): TGTGCCTGGAGAGCCTACCCGGACAATGGCTACACCTTC.

The V call is TRBV6-2 or TRBV6-3, the J call TRBJ2-3; 7 nucleotides match TRBD1. Germline trimming cut 0 bases from V and 0 bases from J; bases unmatched to any gene: 0. The CDR3 has 15 amino acids. Germline V gives CDR1 MNHEY, CDR2 SVGEGT. The CDR3 spells CASSYSTGSTDTQYF. The CDR3 DNA reads as TGTGCCAGCAGTTACTCGACAGGGAGCACAGATACGCAGTATTTT.